This entry is about one TCR beta chain. Its antigen is unknown. These data originate in a study of OX40 agonist ivuxolimab in advanced cancers. Across the study: Every 2 weeks, patients received ivuxolimab intravenously, dosed at 0.01 to 10 mg/kg.

The CDR3 has 16 amino acids. The germline V gene has CDR1 ENHRY and CDR2 SYGVKD. V was cut by 3 bases and J by 0 bases, with 9 bases left in between. Drawing of blood for sampling happened at baseline, at cycle 4 day 1, and at cycle 7 day 1. Broader study findings: Expanded clones tended on average to be more numerous among CD8+ T cells than CD4+. CD4+ and CD8+ T cells in blood underwent clonal expansion by week 6 at 0.1 to 3.0 mg/kg.

Sequenced by immunoSEQ multiplex PCR; TCRdb stores in-frame clones only, minus some. The sample yields 80,000 to 100,000 clones, roughly 90% seen once. Material: CD4+ or CD8+ T cells sorted from blood, obtained in a trial of the OX40 agonist ivuxolimab. This clonotype was sampled from an adult with an advanced solid tumor such as melanoma, head and neck, liver or kidney cancer. The chain employs TRBV10-3 and TRBJ2-6; D gene ambiguous. CDR3 DNA: TGTGCCATCAGTGAATCTCAGGCCTCTGGGGCCAACGTCCTGACTTTC. The encoded protein is CAISESQASGANVLTF.